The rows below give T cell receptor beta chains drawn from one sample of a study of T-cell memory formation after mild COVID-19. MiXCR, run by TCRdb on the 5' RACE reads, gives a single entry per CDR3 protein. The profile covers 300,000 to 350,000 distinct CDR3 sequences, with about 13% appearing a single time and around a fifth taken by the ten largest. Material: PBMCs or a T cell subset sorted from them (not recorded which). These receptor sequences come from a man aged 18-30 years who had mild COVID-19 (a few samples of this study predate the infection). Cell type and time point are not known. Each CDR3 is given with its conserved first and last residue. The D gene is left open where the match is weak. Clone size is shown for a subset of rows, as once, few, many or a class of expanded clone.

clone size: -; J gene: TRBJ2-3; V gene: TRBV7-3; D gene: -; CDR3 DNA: TGTGCCAGCAGCATGGACCCGGGTACGCAGTATTTT; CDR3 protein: CASSMDPGTQYF
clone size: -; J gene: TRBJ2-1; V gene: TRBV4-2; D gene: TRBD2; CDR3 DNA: TGTGCCAGCAGCCAAGATCCTAGCGGGGGGTCTTATGAGCAGTTCTTC; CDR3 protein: CASSQDPSGGSYEQFF
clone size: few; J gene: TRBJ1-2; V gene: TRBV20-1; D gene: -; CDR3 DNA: TGCAGTGCATTACTAGGGGTCACGGCAGGCCAACCCTATGGCTACACCTTC; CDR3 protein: CSALLGVTAGQPYGYTF
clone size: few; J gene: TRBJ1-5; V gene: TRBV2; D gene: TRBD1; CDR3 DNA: TGTGCCAGCAGTGAAGTTTCAGGGGGAGACCAGCCCCAGCATTTT; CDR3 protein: CASSEVSGGDQPQHF
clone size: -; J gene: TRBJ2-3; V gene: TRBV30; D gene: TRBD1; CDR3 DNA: TGTGCCTGGAGTCCGGGACAGGGGGCAGATACGCAGTATTTT; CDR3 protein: CAWSPGQGADTQYF
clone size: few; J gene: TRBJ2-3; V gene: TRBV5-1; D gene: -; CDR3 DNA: TGCGCCAGCAGTACGACATACAGGGATAAGGTTACGCAGTATTTT; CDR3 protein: CASSTTYRDKVTQYF
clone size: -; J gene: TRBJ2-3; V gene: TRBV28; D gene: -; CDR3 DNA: TGTGCCAGCACCCGGAGTAGCACAGATACGCAGTATTTT; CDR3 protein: CASTRSSTDTQYF
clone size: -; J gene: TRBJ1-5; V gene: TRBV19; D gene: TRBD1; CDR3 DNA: TGTGCCAGTACCTCAGGGACAGTCTTGCCCCAGCATTTT; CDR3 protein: CASTSGTVLPQHF
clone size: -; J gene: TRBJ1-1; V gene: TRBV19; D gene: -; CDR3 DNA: TGTGCCAGTAGTAAAACCGACATACAGAACACTGAAGCTTTCTTT; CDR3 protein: CASSKTDIQNTEAFF
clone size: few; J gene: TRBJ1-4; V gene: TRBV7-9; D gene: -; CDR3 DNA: TGTGCCAGCAGCGGACCGGACAGCATCAATGAAAAACTGTTTTTT; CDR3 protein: CASSGPDSINEKLFF
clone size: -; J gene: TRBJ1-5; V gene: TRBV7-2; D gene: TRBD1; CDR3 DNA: TGTGCCAGCAGCTTGTTGGGGGACAGGGGGGTAAGCAATCAGCCCCAGCATTTT; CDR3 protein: CASSLLGDRGVSNQPQHF
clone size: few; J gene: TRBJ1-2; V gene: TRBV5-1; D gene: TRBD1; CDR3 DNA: TGCGCCAGCAGCCGGGAAAGACAGGGAACAAGTAACTATGGCTACACCTTC; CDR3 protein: CASSRERQGTSNYGYTF
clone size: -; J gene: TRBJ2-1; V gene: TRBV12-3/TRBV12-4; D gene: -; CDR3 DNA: TGTGCCAGCAGTTTTAGCGGAGGGGATGAGCAGTTCTTC; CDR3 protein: CASSFSGGDEQFF
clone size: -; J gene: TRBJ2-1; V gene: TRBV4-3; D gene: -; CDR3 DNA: TGCGCCAGCAGCCAAGTATGGGGAAACGACAATGAGCAGTTCTTC; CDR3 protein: CASSQVWGNDNEQFF
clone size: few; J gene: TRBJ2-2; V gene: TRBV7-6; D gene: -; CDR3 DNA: TGTGCCAGCAGCTTTGATCAGGGGTACACCGGGGAGCTGTTTTTT; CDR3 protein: CASSFDQGYTGELFF
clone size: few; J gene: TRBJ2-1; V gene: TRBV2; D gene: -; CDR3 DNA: TGTGCCAGCACTCGAAGACCAGATCAGCGGGATGAGCAGTTCTTC; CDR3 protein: CASTRRPDQRDEQFF
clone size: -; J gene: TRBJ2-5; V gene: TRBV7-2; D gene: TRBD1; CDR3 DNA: TGTGCCAGCAGCTTAGGAGGGACAGGGCAAGAGACCCAGTACTTC; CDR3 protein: CASSLGGTGQETQYF
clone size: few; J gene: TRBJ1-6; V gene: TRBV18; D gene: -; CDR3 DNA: TGTGCCAGCTCGCCGACGGCTCGCGATTCACCCCTCCACTTT; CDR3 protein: CASSPTARDSPLHF
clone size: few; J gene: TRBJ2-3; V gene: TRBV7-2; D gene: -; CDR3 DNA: TGTGCCAGCAGCTTAGAGGTCCTCTTGGGGGATACGCAGTATTTT; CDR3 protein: CASSLEVLLGDTQYF
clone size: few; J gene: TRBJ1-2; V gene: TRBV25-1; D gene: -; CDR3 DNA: TGTGCCAGCAGTGATGCGGGGGGCCCCTTTGGTGGCTACACCTTC; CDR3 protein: CASSDAGGPFGGYTF
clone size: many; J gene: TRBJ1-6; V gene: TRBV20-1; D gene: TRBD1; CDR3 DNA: TGCAGTGCCCCGCCAGGGGGCGGTTCACCCCTCCACTTT; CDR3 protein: CSAPPGGGSPLHF
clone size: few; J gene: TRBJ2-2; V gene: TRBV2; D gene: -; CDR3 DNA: TGTGCCAGCACGGGGCAGGAGAGCACCGGGGAGCTGTTTTTT; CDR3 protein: CASTGQESTGELFF
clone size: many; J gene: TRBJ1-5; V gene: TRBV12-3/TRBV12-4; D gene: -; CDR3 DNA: TGTGCCAGCAGACGGGAGAACAGCAATCAGCCCCAGCATTTT; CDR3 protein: CASRRENSNQPQHF
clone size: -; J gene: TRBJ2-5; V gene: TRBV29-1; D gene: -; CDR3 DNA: TGCAGTAGCCGGCAGCAAGAGACCCAGTACTTC; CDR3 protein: CSSRQQETQYF
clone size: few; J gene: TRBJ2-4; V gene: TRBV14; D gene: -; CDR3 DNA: TGTGCCAGCAGCCAGACAGAAATCTCCATTCAGTACTTC; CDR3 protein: CASSQTEISIQYF
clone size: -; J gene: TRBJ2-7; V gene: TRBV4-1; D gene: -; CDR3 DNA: TGCGCCAGCAGCCAAATCGGGTTCACCTACGAGCAGTACTTC; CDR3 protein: CASSQIGFTYEQYF
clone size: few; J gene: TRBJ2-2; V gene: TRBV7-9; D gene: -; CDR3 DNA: TGTGCCAGCAGCCTACATCTTAGCACCGGGGAGCTGTTTTTT; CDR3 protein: CASSLHLSTGELFF
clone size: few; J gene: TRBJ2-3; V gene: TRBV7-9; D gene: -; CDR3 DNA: TGTGCCAGCGTCCCTGGGGCGCCGCAGTATTTT; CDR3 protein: CASVPGAPQYF
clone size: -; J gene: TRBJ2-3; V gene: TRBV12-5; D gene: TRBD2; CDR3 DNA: TGTGCTAGTGGGTCCCGTCGCGCGGGGGGCACAGATACGCAGTATTTT; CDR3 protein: CASGSRRAGGTDTQYF
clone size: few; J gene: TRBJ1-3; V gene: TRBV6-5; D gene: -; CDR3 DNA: TGTGCCAGCAGCCCTACAGGGACTGGAAACACCATATATTTT; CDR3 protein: CASSPTGTGNTIYF
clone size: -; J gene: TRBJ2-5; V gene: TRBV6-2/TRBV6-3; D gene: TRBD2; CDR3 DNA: TGTGCCAGCAGTACCCCAAGCGGGGGGCTTGAGACCCAGTACTTC; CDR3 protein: CASSTPSGGLETQYF
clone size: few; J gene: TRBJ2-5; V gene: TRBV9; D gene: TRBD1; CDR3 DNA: TGTGCCAGCGGGGCTAGACAGGGCCCCCAAGAGACCCAGTACTTC; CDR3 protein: CASGARQGPQETQYF
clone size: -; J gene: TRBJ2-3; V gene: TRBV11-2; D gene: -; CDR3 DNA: TGTGCCAGCAGCCCGAGGGAAGGAACAGATACGCAGTATTTT; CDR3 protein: CASSPREGTDTQYF
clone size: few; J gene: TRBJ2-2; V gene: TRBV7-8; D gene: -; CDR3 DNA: TGTGCCAGCAGCTTACAGGAGAGGGCCGGGGAGCTGTTTTTT; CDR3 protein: CASSLQERAGELFF
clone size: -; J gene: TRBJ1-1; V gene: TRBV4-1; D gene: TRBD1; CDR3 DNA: TGCGCCAGCAGCCTCCTACCTCAAAACAGGGGAGCGGGCACTGAAGCTTTCTTT; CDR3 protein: CASSLLPQNRGAGTEAFF
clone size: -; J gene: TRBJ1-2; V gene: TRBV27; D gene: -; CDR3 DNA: TGTGCCAGCAGTTTAACGGCCACTTTCTATGGCTACACCTTC; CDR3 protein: CASSLTATFYGYTF
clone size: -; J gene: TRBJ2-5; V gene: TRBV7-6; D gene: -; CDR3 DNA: TGTGCCAGCAGCCCAATGGGGGCTACTGAGACCCAGTACTTC; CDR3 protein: CASSPMGATETQYF
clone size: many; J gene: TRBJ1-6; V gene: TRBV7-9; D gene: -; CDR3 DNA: TGTGCCAGCAGCTTAGATTACACTTCACCCCTCCACTTT; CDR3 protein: CASSLDYTSPLHF
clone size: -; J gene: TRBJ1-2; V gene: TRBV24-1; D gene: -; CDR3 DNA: TGTGCCACCAGTGATGCGGCCAGGGGAGAGTATGGCTACACCTTC; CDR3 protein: CATSDAARGEYGYTF
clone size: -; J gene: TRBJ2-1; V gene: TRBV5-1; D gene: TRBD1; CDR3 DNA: TGCGCCAGCAGCTTTGGGACAGGGGGGAGCAATGAGCAGTTCTTC; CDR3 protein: CASSFGTGGSNEQFF
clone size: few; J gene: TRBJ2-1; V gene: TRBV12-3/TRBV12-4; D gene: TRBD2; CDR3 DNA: TGTGCCAGCAGACTGGCCGGGACTAGCGGGGGGGTTAAGTTCTTC; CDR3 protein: CASRLAGTSGGVKFF
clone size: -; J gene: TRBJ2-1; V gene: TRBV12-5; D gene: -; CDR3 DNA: TGTGCTAGTGGTTTGGCCTTCGGAGAGGGGTGGAGGTACAATGAGCAGTTCTTC; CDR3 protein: CASGLAFGEGWRYNEQFF
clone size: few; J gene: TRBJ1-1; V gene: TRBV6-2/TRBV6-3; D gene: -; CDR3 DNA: TGTGCCAGCAGTTACGCATTACCGGCGAACACTGAAGCTTTCTTT; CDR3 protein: CASSYALPANTEAFF
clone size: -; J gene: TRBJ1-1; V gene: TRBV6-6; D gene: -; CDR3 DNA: TGTGCCAGCAGTTACTCAGGAGGGGCTGAAGCTTTCTTT; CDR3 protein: CASSYSGGAEAFF
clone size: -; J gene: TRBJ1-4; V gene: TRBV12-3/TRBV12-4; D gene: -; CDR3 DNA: TGTGCCAGCAGTCGCGAATTGGATGAAAAACTGTTTTTT; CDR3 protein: CASSRELDEKLFF
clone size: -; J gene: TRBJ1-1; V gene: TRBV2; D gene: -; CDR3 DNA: TGTGCCAGCAGTGTGGAGGCAGGGGTGACTGAAGCTTTCTTT; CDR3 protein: CASSVEAGVTEAFF
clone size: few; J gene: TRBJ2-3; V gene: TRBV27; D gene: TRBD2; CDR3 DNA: TGTGCCAGCAGTTTATTGCTCCCCGGGGGGGTGGGCACAGATACGCAGTATTTT; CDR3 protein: CASSLLLPGGVGTDTQYF
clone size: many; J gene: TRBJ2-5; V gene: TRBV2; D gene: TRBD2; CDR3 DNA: TGTGCCAGCCGTAAAGGGGCGGCCGGGGGGGAGACCCAGTACTTC; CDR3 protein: CASRKGAAGGETQYF
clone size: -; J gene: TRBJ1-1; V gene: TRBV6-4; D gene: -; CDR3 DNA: TGTGCCAGCAGTGAGTCCACAGAGAACACTGAAGCTTTCTTT; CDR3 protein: CASSESTENTEAFF
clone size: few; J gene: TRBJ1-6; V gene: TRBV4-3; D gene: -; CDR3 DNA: TGCGCCAGCAGCCAAGGCGCCAGGAGCTCCTATAATTCACCCCTCCACTTT; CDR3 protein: CASSQGARSSYNSPLHF
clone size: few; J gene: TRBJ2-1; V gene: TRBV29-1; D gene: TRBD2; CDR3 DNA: TGCAGCTCTTGCCCCTTAGCGGGGGGTTACAATGAGCAGTTCTTC; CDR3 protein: CSSCPLAGGYNEQFF
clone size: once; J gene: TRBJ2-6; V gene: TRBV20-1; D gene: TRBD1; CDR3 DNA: TGCAGTGCGACAGGGGCCCTCTCTGGGGCCAACGTCCTGACTTTC; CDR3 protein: CSATGALSGANVLTF
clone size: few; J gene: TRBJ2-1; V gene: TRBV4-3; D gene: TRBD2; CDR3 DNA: TGCGCCAGCAGCCAGCCCCGGGACTACCCCTACAATGAGCAGTTCTTC; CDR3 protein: CASSQPRDYPYNEQFF
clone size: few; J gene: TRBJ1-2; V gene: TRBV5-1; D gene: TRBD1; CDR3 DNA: TGCGCCAGCAGCTGGACAGGGGGCTCCTCCTTAGATGGCTACACCTTC; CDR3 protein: CASSWTGGSSLDGYTF